This T cell receptor (beta chain) was sequenced for a study of T cell responses to AZD1222 COVID-19 vaccine. Data came from immunoSEQ multiplex PCR; TCRdb stores just in-frame clones and leaves some out. The profile shows 150,000 to 200,000 clones, 90% to 95% of them singletons. This CDR3 spans 11 amino acids. Germline CDR1 is GTSNPN and CDR2 is SVGIG (reference sequence). The V and J ends lost 3 bases and 6 bases respectively, with 8 bases between them. Notes on the study in general: Following two doses of AZD1222, Spike-specific TCR breadth and depth rose. Donors skewed white British and female; clonal diversity was possibly underestimated. Of the AZD1222 recipients, only 5 to 7 were seropositive at baseline. Repertoire sampling happened only post peak T cell response.

A word on this clone: No antigen is known for it.

The J gene is TRBJ1-1, the V gene TRBV30; D uncertain. The origin of this receptor is an adult in good health. The source material was peripheral blood, sampled on day 0 of AZD1222 vaccination. The CDR3 nucleotides are TGTGCCTGGAGCCCCAACGCTGAAGCTTTCTTT. This translates into CAWSPNAEAFF.